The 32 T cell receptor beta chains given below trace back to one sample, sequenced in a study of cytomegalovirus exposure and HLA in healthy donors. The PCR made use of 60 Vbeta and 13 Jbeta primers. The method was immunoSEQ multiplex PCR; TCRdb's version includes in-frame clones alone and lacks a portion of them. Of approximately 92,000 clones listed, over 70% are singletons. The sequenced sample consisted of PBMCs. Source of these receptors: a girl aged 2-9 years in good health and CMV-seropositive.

The CDR3 DNA sequence: TGTGCCAGCAGCCCCCAGGGTGGGGCGGGGAAGGAAAAACTGTTTTTT. As protein: CASSPQGGAGKEKLFF. The rearrangement links TRBV7-2 to TRBJ1-4; the D gene is possibly TRBD1 (5 bases). The germline gives CDR1 SGHTA, CDR2 FQGNSA. The CDR3 is 16 amino acids. The V end lost 5 bases, the J end lost 8 bases, and 21 bases lay between the germline ends. Full variable domain (outside the CDR3, taken from reference TRBV7-2 and TRBJ1-4): GAGVSQSPSNKVTEKGKDVELRCDPISGHTALYWYRQSLGQGLEFLIYFQGNSAPDKSGLPSDRFSAERTGGSVSTLTIQRTQQEDSAVYLCASSPQGGAGKEKLFFGSGTQLSVL.

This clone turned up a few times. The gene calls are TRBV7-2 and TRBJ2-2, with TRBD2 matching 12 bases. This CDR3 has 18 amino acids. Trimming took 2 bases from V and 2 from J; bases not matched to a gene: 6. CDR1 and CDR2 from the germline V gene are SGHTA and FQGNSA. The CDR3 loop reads CASSLRGLAGKNTGELFF. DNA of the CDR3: TGTGCCAGCAGCTTAAGAGGACTAGCGGGAAAAAACACCGGGGAGCTGTTTTTT.

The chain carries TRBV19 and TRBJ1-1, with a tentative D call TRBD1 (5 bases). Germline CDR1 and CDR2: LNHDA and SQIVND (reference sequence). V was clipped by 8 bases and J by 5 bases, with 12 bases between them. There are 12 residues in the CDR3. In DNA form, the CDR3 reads TGTGCCAGTCGAACGGGGGGAACTGAAGCTTTCTTT. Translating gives CASRTGGTEAFF.

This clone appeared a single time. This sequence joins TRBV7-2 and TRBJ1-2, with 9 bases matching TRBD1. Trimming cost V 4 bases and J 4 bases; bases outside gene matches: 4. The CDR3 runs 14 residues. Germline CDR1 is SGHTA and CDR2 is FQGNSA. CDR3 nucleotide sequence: TGTGCCAGCAGCTCCGAGACAGGGGGCTATGGCTACACCTTC. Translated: CASSSETGGYGYTF.

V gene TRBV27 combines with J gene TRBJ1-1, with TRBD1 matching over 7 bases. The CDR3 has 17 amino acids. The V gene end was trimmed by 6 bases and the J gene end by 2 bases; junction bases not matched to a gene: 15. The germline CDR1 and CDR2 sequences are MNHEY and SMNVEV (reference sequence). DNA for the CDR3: TGTGCCAGCAGCCAGGACAGGACAATAAATCAAAACACTGAAGCTTTCTTT. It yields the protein CASSQDRTINQNTEAFF.

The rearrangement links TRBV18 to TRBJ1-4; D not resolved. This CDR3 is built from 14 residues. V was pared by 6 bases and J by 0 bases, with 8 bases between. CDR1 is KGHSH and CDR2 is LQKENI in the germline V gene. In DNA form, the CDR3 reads TGTGCCAGCTCTCCAGGAGCAACTAATGAAAAACTGTTTTTT. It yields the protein CASSPGATNEKLFF.

DNA for the CDR3: TGTGCCAGCAGCGCCAGGGGCGAAGGAAACACCATATATTTT. Translated, it gives CASSARGEGNTIYF. The rearrangement joins TRBV7-7 to TRBJ1-3; perhaps TRBD1 as D (6 bases). Trimming shortened V by 5 bases and J by 4 bases, and 12 bases separated the two germline ends. This CDR3 comprises 14 residues. Germline values: CDR1 SSHAT, CDR2 FNYEAQ (reference sequence).

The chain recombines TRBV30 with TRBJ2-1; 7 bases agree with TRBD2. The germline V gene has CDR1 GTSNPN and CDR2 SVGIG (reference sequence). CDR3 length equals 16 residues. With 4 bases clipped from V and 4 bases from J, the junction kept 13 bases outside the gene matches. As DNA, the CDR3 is TGTGCCTGGACCCCATGGGGGGGACTCCGTTACAATGAGCAGTTCTTC. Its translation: CAWTPWGGLRYNEQFF.

CDR3 amino acids: CASSIGWGDQPQHF. CDR3 coding DNA: TGTGCCAGTAGTATAGGGTGGGGGGATCAGCCCCAGCATTTT. The chain uses TRBV19 and TRBJ1-5; a possible D gene is TRBD1 (5 bases). Trimming took 1 base from V and 5 from J, leaving 9 bases between them. This CDR3 region has 14 residues. Germline CDR1 reads LNHDA; CDR2 reads SQIVND (reference sequence).

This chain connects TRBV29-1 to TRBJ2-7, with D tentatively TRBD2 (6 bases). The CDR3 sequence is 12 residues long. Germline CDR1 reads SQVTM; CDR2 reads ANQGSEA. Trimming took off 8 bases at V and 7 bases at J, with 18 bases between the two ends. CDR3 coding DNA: TGCAGCTCCGCATGGGAGGCCGGTGAGCAGTACTTC. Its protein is CSSAWEAGEQYF.

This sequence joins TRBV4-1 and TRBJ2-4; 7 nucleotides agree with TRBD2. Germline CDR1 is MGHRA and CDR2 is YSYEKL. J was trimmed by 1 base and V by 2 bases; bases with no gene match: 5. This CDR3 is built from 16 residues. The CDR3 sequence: CASSQTGGSAKNIQYF. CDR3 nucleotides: TGCGCCAGCAGCCAAACGGGGGGTTCGGCCAAAAACATTCAGTACTTC.

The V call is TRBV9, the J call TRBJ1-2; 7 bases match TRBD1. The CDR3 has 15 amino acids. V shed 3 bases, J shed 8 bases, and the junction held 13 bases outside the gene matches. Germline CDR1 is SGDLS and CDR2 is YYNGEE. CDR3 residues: CASSGRGQAIGGYTF. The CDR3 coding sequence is TGTGCCAGCAGCGGACGAGGACAGGCCATAGGAGGCTACACCTTC. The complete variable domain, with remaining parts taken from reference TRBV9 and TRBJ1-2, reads DSGVTQTPKHLITATGQRVTLRCSPRSGDLSVYWYQQSLDQGLQFLIQYYNGEERAKGNILERFSAQQFPDLHSELNLSSLELGDSALYFCASSGRGQAIGGYTFGSGTRLTVV.

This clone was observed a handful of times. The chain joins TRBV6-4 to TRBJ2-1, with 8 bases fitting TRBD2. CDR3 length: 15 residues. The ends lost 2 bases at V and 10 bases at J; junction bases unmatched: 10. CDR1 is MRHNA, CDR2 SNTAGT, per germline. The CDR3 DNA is TGTGCCAGCAGTGACGGGACTAGTGGGGGTTCGGAGCAGTTCTTC. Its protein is CASSDGTSGGSEQFF.

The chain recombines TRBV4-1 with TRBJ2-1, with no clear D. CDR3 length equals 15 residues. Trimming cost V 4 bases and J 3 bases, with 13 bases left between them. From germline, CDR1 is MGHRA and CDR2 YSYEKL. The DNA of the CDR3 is TGCGCCAGCAGCCCCTATACGGGTGACTACAATGAGCAGTTCTTC. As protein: CASSPYTGDYNEQFF.

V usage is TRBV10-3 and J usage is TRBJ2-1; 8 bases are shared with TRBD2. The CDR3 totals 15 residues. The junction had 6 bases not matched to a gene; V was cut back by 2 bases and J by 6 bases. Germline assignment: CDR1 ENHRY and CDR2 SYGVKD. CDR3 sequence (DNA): TGTGCCATCAGTGAGGGAATAGCGGGATTCAATGAGCAGTTCTTC. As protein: CAISEGIAGFNEQFF.

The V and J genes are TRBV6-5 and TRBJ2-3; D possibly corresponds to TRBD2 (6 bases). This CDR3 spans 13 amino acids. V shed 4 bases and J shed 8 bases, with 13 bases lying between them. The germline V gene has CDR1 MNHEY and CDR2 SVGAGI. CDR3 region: CASSSTGASTQYF. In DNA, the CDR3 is TGTGCCAGCAGTTCTACGGGAGCCAGTACGCAGTATTTT.

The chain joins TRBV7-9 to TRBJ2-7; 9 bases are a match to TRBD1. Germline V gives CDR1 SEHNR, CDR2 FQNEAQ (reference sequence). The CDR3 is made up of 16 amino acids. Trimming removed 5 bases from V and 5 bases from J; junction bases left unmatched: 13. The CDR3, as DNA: TGTGCCAGCAGCCTCATGAGGGGACAGGGTGAACACGAGCAGTACTTC. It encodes CASSLMRGQGEHEQYF.

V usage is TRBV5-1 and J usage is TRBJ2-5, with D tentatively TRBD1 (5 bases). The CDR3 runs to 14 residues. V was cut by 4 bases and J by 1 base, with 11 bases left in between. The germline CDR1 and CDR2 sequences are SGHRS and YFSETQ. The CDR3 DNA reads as TGCGCCAGCAGCGTGGCAGGGTCCCAAGAGACCCAGTACTTC. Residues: CASSVAGSQETQYF.

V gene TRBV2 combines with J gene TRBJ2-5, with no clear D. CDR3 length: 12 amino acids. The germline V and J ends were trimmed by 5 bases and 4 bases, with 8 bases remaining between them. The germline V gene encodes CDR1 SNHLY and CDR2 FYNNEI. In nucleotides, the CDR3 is TGTGCCAGCAGTCCGAGGAGAGAGACCCAGTACTTC. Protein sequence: CASSPRRETQYF.

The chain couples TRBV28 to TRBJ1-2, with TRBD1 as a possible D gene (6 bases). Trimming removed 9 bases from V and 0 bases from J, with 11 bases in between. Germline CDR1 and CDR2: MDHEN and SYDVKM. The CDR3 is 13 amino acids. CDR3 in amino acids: CASEDRTNYGYTF. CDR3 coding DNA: TGTGCCAGTGAGGACAGAACTAACTATGGCTACACCTTC.

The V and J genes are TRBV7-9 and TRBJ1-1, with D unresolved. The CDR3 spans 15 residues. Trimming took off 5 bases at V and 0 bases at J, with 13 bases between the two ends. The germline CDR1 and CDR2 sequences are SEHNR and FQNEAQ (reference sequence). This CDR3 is CASSPTGGMNTEAFF. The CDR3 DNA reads TGTGCCAGCAGCCCGACCGGCGGAATGAACACTGAAGCTTTCTTT.

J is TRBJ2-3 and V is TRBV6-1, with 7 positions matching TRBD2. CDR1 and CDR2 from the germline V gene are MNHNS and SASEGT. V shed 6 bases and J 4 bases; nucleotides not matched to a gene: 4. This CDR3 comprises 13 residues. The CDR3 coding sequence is TGTGCCAGCAGGGGACTACCGGCAGATACGCAGTATTTT. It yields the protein CASRGLPADTQYF.

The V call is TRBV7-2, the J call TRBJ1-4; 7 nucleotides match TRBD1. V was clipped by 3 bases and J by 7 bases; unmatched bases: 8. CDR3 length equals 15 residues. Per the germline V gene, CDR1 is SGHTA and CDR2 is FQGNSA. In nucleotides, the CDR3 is TGTGCCAGCAGCTTTAACGAGGGGGCTGGTGAAAAACTGTTTTTT. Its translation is CASSFNEGAGEKLFF.

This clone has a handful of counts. The CDR3 sequence is CASSHRVVSVGYTF. For the CDR3, the DNA is TGTGCCAGCAGCCACAGGGTGGTGTCGGTTGGCTACACCTTC. The chain links TRBV5-5 to TRBJ1-2, with a tentative D call TRBD1 (6 bases). The CDR3 runs 14 residues. From germline, CDR1 is SGHKS and CDR2 YYEKEE (reference sequence). With 4 bases removed from V and 7 bases from J, the gap between germline ends came to 17 bases.

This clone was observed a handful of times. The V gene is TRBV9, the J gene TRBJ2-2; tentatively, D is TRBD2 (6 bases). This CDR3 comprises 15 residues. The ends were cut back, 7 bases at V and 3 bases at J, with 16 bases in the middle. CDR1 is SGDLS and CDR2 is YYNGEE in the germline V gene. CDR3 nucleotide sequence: TGTGCCAGCGAAGGTGGAGGGACCCACACCGGGGAGCTGTTTTTT. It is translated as CASEGGGTHTGELFF.

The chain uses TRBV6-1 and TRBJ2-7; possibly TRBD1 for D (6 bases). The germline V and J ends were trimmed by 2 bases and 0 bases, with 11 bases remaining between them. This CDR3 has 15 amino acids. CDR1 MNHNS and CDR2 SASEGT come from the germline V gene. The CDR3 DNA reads TGTGCCAGCAGTGAAATGCAGGGGTCCTCCTACGAGCAGTACTTC. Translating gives CASSEMQGSSYEQYF.

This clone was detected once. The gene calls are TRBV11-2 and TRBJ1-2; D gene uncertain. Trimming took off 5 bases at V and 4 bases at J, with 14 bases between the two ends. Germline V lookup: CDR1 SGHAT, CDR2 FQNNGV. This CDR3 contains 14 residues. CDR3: CASSRPAGGYGYTF. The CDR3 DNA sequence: TGTGCCAGCAGCAGACCAGCGGGTGGCTATGGCTACACCTTC.

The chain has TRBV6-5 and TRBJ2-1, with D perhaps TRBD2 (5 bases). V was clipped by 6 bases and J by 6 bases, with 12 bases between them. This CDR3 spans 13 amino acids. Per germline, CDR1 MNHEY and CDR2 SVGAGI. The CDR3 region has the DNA TGTGCCAGCAGAAACCCCGCGGGCAATGAGCAGTTCTTC. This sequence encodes CASRNPAGNEQFF.

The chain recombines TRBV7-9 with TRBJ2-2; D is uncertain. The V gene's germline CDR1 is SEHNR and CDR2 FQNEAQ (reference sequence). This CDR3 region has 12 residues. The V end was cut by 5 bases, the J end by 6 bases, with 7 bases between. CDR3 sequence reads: CASSRGAGELFF. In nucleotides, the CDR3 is TGTGCCAGCAGCCGAGGCGCCGGGGAGCTGTTTTTT.

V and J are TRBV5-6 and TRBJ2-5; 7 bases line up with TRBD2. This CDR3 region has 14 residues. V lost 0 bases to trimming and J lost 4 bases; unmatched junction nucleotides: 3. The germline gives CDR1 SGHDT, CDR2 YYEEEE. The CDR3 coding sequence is TGTGCCAGCAGCTTGGCCGGGACTACAGAGACCCAGTACTTC. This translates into CASSLAGTTETQYF. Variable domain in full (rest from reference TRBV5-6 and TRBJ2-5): DAGVTQSPTHLIKTRGQQVTLRCSPKSGHDTVSWYQQALGQGPQFIFQYYEEEERQRGNFPDRFSGHQFPNYSSELNVNALLLGDSALYLCASSLAGTTETQYFGPGTRLLVL.

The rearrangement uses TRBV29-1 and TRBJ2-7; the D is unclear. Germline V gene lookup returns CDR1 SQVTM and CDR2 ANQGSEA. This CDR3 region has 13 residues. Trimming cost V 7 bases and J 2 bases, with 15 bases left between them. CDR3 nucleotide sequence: TGCAGCGCTGCCGCGAGTCCAACCTACGAGCAGTACTTC. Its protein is CSAAASPTYEQYF.

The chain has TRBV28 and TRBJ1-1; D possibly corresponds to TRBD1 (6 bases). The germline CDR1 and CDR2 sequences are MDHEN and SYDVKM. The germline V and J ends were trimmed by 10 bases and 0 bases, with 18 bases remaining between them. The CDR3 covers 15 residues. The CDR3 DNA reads TGTGCCACCATGACAGGAGTGGTGATGAACACTGAAGCTTTCTTT. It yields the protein CATMTGVVMNTEAFF.